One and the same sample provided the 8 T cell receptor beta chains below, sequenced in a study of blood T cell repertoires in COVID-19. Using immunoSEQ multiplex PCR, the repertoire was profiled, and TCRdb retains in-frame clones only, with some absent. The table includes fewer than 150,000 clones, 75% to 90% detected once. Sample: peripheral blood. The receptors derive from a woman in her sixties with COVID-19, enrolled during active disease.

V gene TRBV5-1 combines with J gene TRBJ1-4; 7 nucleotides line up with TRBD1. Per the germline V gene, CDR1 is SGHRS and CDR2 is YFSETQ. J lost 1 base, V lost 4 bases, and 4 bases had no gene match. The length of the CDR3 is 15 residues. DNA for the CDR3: TGCGCCAGCAGCGTGGACAGGAAAACTAATGAAAAACTGTTTTTT. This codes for CASSVDRKTNEKLFF. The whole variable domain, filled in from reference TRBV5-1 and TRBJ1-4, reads KAGVTQTPRYLIKTRGQQVTLSCSPISGHRSVSWYQQTPGQGLQFLFEYFSETQRNKGNFPGRFSGRQFSNSRSEMNVSTLELGDSALYLCASSVDRKTNEKLFFGSGTQLSVL.

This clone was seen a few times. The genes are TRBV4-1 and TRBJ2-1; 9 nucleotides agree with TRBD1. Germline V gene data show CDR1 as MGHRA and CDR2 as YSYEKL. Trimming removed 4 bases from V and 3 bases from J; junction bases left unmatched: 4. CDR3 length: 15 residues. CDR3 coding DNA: TGCGCCAGCAGCCCTGCGACAGGGGGCTACAATGAGCAGTTCTTC. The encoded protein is CASSPATGGYNEQFF.

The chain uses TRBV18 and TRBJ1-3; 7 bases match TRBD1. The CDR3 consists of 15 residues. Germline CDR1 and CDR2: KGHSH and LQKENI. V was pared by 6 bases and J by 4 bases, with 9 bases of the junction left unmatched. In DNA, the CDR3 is TGTGCCAGCTCTCCGCAACAGGGGCGAGGAAACACCATATATTTT. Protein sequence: CASSPQQGRGNTIYF.

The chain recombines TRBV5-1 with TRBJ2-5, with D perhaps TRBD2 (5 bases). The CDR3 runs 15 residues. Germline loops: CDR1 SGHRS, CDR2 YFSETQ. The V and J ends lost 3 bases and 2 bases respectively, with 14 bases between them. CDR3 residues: CASSSSFGDQETQYF. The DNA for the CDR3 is TGCGCCAGCAGCTCCTCTTTCGGGGATCAAGAGACCCAGTACTTC.

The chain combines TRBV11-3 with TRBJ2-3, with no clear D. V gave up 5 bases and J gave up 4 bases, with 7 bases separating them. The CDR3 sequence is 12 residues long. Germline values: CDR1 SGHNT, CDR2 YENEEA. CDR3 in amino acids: CASSRSADTQYF. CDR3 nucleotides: TGTGCCAGCAGCCGATCAGCAGATACGCAGTATTTT.

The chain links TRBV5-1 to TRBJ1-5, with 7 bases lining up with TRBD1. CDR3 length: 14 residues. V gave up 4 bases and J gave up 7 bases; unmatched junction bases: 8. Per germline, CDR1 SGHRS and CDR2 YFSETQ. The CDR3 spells CASSPGQREQPQHF. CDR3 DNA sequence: TGCGCCAGCAGCCCGGGACAGAGGGAGCAGCCCCAGCATTTT.

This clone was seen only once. In DNA, the CDR3 is TGTGCCAGCAGCTTAGCCCCGACAGGGGCGAACACTGAAGCTTTCTTT. The encoded protein is CASSLAPTGANTEAFF. The V call is TRBV11-2, the J call TRBJ1-1; the match to TRBD1 covers 8 bases. Germline-derived CDR1 and CDR2 are SGHAT and FQNNGV. The CDR3 loop spans 16 amino acids. J was trimmed by 1 base and V by 1 base; bases with no gene match: 5.

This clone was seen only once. CDR3 sequence reads: CASIPPGAGGTIYF. CDR3 sequence (DNA): TGTGCCAGCATCCCCCCCGGCGCAGGGGGCACCATATATTTT. The V and J genes are TRBV7-9 and TRBJ1-3; 7 bases match TRBD1. Germline CDR1 is SEHNR and CDR2 is FQNEAQ (reference sequence). The length of the CDR3 is 14 residues. The V segment lost 7 bases and the J segment 9 bases; nucleotides outside the gene matches: 12.